Following are 28 T cell receptor beta chains from one sample sequenced in a study of blood T cell repertoires in COVID-19. Clones were sequenced by immunoSEQ multiplex PCR, and TCRdb holds only the in-frame ones, with some missing. The sample lists tens of thousands of clones, 65% to 90% occurring once. Specimen: peripheral blood. The receptor set was obtained from a woman older than 75 with active or convalescent COVID-19.

This clone was observed once. The rearrangement joins TRBV11-3 to TRBJ2-5, with a weak D call TRBD1 (6 bases). The V and J ends lost 10 bases and 2 bases respectively, with 14 bases between them. CDR1 SGHNT and CDR2 YENEEA come from the germline V gene. The CDR3 has 13 residues. CDR3 coding DNA: TGTGCCAACTCCGGGACAAATCAAGAGACCCAGTACTTC. Its protein is CANSGTNQETQYF.

The chain is built from TRBV19 and TRBJ2-2; possibly TRBD2 for D (6 bases). Germline values: CDR1 LNHDA, CDR2 SQIVND (reference sequence). The length of the CDR3 is 14 residues. Deletions cut 7 bases from V and 2 bases from J, with 11 bases between. In nucleotides, the CDR3 is TGTGCCAGTACCGTTAGCGGAAACACCGGGGAGCTGTTTTTT. Encoded protein: CASTVSGNTGELFF.

The genes are TRBV30 and TRBJ1-2; D is ambiguous. The CDR3 consists of 12 residues. In germline, CDR1 is GTSNPN, CDR2 SVGIG (reference sequence). V lost 5 bases and J lost 6, with 13 bases in between. Here the CDR3 DNA reads TGTGCCTGGGCCGCATGGGCAGATGGCTACACCTTC. Translated, it gives CAWAAWADGYTF.

V and J are TRBV19 and TRBJ2-5; possible D gene TRBD2, 5 bases. The germline gives CDR1 LNHDA, CDR2 SQIVND (reference sequence). The CDR3 spans 16 residues. V dropped 1 base and J dropped 4 bases, with 16 bases sitting between them. CDR3 in DNA: TGTGCCAGTAGTATAGGGACTGAACCCTTTGGAGAGACCCAGTACTTC. Translation gives CASSIGTEPFGETQYF.

The CDR3 coding sequence is TGTGCCAGCAGCTTCCTCCCCTCCAGACGGGGGGCAGGGGCCGAGCAGTACTTC. This gives the protein CASSFLPSRRGAGAEQYF. V usage is TRBV7-8 and J usage is TRBJ2-7; D possibly corresponds to TRBD2 (7 bases). The V end lost 3 bases, the J end lost 6 bases, and 27 bases lay between the germline ends. The CDR3 is 18 residues long. CDR1 SGHVS and CDR2 FQNEAQ come from the germline V gene.

The CDR3 spells CASSHRGRIADTQYF. CDR3 in DNA: TGCGCCAGCAGCCACAGGGGGCGCATCGCAGATACGCAGTATTTT. The chain is built from TRBV5-1 and TRBJ2-3, with 9 bases aligning to TRBD1. J was trimmed by 4 bases and V by 4 bases; bases with no gene match: 7. This CDR3 region has 15 residues. Germline V gene sequence: CDR1 SGHRS, CDR2 YFSETQ.

This clone showed up just once. CDR3 region: CASSTWTGENEKLFF. As DNA, the CDR3 is TGTGCCAGCAGCACATGGACAGGGGAAAATGAAAAACTGTTTTTT. The rearrangement links TRBV7-9 to TRBJ1-4; 9 positions match TRBD1. Trimming cost V 5 bases and J 5 bases; bases outside gene matches: 6. The CDR3 totals 15 residues. Germline loops: CDR1 SEHNR, CDR2 FQNEAQ (reference sequence).

This chain connects TRBV5-4 to TRBJ2-1, with 9 bases that match TRBD1. This CDR3 is 16 amino acids long. The V and J ends lost 1 base and 2 bases, in that order; junction bases with no gene match: 4. Germline CDR1 reads SGHNT; CDR2 reads YYREEE (reference sequence). CDR3 coding DNA: TGTGCCAGCAGCTTGAAGAGACAGGGGGCCTACAATGAGCAGTTCTTC. Translation: CASSLKRQGAYNEQFF.

CDR3 sequence: CASSQDRAQPQHF. In DNA, the CDR3 is TGTGCCAGCAGCCAAGACAGGGCGCAGCCCCAGCATTTT. The chain joins TRBV3-1 (or the pseudogene TRBV3-2) to TRBJ1-5; perhaps TRBD1 as D (5 bases). Between the trimmed V and J ends, which lost 0 bases and 7 bases, there was a span of 7 bases. The CDR3 covers 13 residues. Germline lookup yields CDR1 LGHDT and CDR2 YNNKEL (reference sequence).

The chain couples TRBV3-1 (or the pseudogene TRBV3-2) to TRBJ2-5; TRBD2 matches at 9 bases. The germline V gene encodes CDR1 LGHDT and CDR2 YNNKEL (reference sequence). The junction had 4 bases not matched to a gene; V was cut back by 1 base and J by 1 base. This CDR3 is built from 16 residues. CDR3 coding DNA: TGTGCCAGCAGCCAAGCCCTAGCGGGGCCCCAAGAGACCCAGTACTTC. Its protein product is CASSQALAGPQETQYF.

Only a few counts were recorded for this clone. This chain uses TRBV29-1 with TRBJ2-6; D is undetermined. The V and J ends lost 6 bases and 0 bases respectively, with 12 bases between them. CDR1 is SQVTM and CDR2 is ANQGSEA in the germline V gene. This CDR3 spans 15 amino acids. The CDR3: CSVMTLSSGANVLTF. The DNA for the CDR3 is TGCAGCGTGATGACACTTAGCTCTGGGGCCAACGTCCTGACTTTC.

This clone appeared once. J is TRBJ1-6 and V is TRBV18; possible D gene TRBD1, 5 bases. CDR3 size: 16 residues. V shed 0 bases and J shed 5 bases, with 11 bases lying between them. Germline V lookup: CDR1 KGHSH, CDR2 LQKENI. CDR3 sequence: CASSPPLGHDNSPLHF. CDR3 DNA sequence: TGTGCCAGCTCACCACCTTTAGGACACGATAATTCACCCCTCCACTTT.

The chain links TRBV18 to TRBJ2-7; 8 nucleotides agree with TRBD1. The V gene's germline CDR1 is KGHSH and CDR2 LQKENI. V shed 2 bases and J 3 bases; nucleotides not matched to a gene: 9. The CDR3 consists of 16 residues. CDR3 in DNA: TGTGCCAGCTCACCAAAGGACAGGGAACCGGGCTACGAGCAGTACTTC. Encoded protein: CASSPKDREPGYEQYF.

The chain is built from TRBV28 and TRBJ1-2; D is possibly TRBD1 (5 bases). V was shortened by 2 bases and J by 5 bases, with 9 bases between the two germline ends. The CDR3 sequence is 13 residues long. Germline CDR1 reads MDHEN; CDR2 reads SYDVKM. In DNA form, the CDR3 reads TGTGCCAGCAGTTTAGTGGGGGGTTATGGCTACACCTTC. This codes for CASSLVGGYGYTF.

This sequence joins TRBV10-3 and TRBJ2-7, with TRBD1 as a possible D gene (6 bases). Germline V gene lookup returns CDR1 ENHRY and CDR2 SYGVKD. There are 14 residues in the CDR3. V lost 1 base to trimming and J lost 2 bases, with 9 bases between them. As DNA, the CDR3 is TGTGCCATCAGTGAGTTCGGACAGCCCTACGAGCAGTACTTC. Its protein is CAISEFGQPYEQYF.

The chain combines TRBV19 with TRBJ2-2, with 7 bases fitting TRBD2. Trimming cost V 4 bases and J 1 base; bases outside gene matches: 3. Germline-derived CDR1 and CDR2 are LNHDA and SQIVND (reference sequence). The CDR3 is 15 amino acids. CDR3 DNA: TGTGCCAGTAGTAGAGAGCGGGGGAACACCGGGGAGCTGTTTTTT. Its protein product is CASSRERGNTGELFF.

This clone was observed a few times. CDR3 nucleotides: TGCGCCAGCAGCCGCGACAGGGACAATTCACCCCTCCACTTT. Its translation is CASSRDRDNSPLHF. The V gene is TRBV5-1, the J gene TRBJ1-6; 7 nucleotides align to TRBD1. Germline lookup yields CDR1 SGHRS and CDR2 YFSETQ. With 4 bases clipped from V and 7 bases from J, the junction kept 5 bases outside the gene matches. The CDR3 is 14 residues long.

The V call is TRBV5-1, the J call TRBJ1-1; D is possibly TRBD1 (6 bases). V gave up 0 bases and J gave up 2 bases, with 11 bases separating them. The germline CDR1 and CDR2 sequences are SGHRS and YFSETQ. The CDR3 contains 15 residues. For the CDR3, the DNA is TGCGCCAGCAGCTTGGAGGGGGGGAAAAACACTGAAGCTTTCTTT. Its protein is CASSLEGGKNTEAFF. Looking up the rest from reference TRBV5-1 and TRBJ1-1 gives the full variable domain: KAGVTQTPRYLIKTRGQQVTLSCSPISGHRSVSWYQQTPGQGLQFLFEYFSETQRNKGNFPGRFSGRQFSNSRSEMNVSTLELGDSALYLCASSLEGGKNTEAFFGQGTRLTVV.

The chain employs TRBV9 and TRBJ1-2; the match to TRBD1 covers 9 bases. From germline, CDR1 is SGDLS and CDR2 YYNGEE. V lost 4 bases, J lost 10 bases, and 14 bases stayed unmatched. The CDR3 contains 15 residues. CDR3 sequence reads: CASSTLPGQGSTYTF. CDR3 DNA sequence: TGTGCCAGCAGCACCCTTCCGGGACAGGGCTCAACCTACACCTTC.

This chain links TRBV19 with TRBJ2-7, with D perhaps TRBD1 (7 bases). V dropped 4 bases and J dropped 2 bases, with 12 bases sitting between them. This CDR3 is 14 amino acids long. CDR1 and CDR2 (germline): LNHDA, SQIVND (reference sequence). The CDR3 DNA reads TGTGCCAGTAGTACAGGGGGGACCCCCTACGAGCAGTACTTC. The encoded protein is CASSTGGTPYEQYF.

This rearrangement joins TRBV19 to TRBJ2-2; TRBD1 is a possible D gene (6 bases). V was trimmed by 5 bases and J by 13 bases, leaving 14 bases between them. Germline V gene data show CDR1 as LNHDA and CDR2 as SQIVND (reference sequence). This CDR3 has 12 residues. The CDR3 sequence is CASSPGTDRLFF. CDR3 coding DNA: TGTGCCAGTAGTCCGGGGACGGACAGGCTGTTTTTT. The full variable domain, in which reference TRBV19 and TRBJ2-2 provide the parts outside the CDR3, is DGGITQSPKYLFRKEGQNVTLSCEQNLNHDAMYWYRQDPGQGLRLIYYSQIVNDFQKGDIAEGYSVSREKKESFPLTVTSAQKNPTAFYLCASSPGTDRLFFGEGSRLTVL.

The V and J genes are TRBV2 and TRBJ2-7; TRBD2 matches at 7 bases. Germline CDR1 is SNHLY and CDR2 is FYNNEI. This CDR3 has 14 residues. V shed 6 bases and J 2 bases; nucleotides not matched to a gene: 7. In DNA form, the CDR3 reads TGTGCCAGCAGCTCGGGGGGACGAACCTACGAGCAGTACTTC. Translating gives CASSSGGRTYEQYF.

This chain uses TRBV20-1 with TRBJ1-4; the D is unclear. The CDR3 totals 10 residues. V was cut by 5 bases and J by 11 bases, with 9 bases left in between. Per the germline V gene, CDR1 is DFQATT and CDR2 is SNEGSKA (reference sequence). The DNA of the CDR3 is TGCAGTGCTGGGAGAGGGAAACTGTTTTTT. Translation gives CSAGRGKLFF.

The rearrangement uses TRBV19 and TRBJ2-1; D is possibly TRBD1 (7 bases). CDR3 length: 14 residues. CDR1 is LNHDA and CDR2 is SQIVND in the germline V gene (reference sequence). V was clipped by 5 bases and J by 12 bases, with 20 bases between them. The CDR3 sequence: CASSSRDSLRGQFF. CDR3 bases: TGTGCCAGTAGTTCCCGGGACAGCCTGCGGGGGCAGTTCTTC. Filled out from reference TRBV19 and TRBJ2-1, the complete variable domain reads DGGITQSPKYLFRKEGQNVTLSCEQNLNHDAMYWYRQDPGQGLRLIYYSQIVNDFQKGDIAEGYSVSREKKESFPLTVTSAQKNPTAFYLCASSSRDSLRGQFFGPGTRLTVL.

The CDR3 region is CASSSRDPRPDTEAFF. The CDR3, as DNA: TGTGCCAGCTCTTCGCGGGACCCAAGGCCGGACACTGAAGCTTTCTTT. V is TRBV18 and J is TRBJ1-1; D possibly corresponds to TRBD1 (5 bases). Germline CDR1 is KGHSH and CDR2 is LQKENI. The CDR3 runs 16 residues. Trimming removed 6 bases at V and 3 bases at J, with 20 bases between.

J is TRBJ1-1 and V is TRBV4-2; D gene uncertain. Germline V gene data show CDR1 as LGHNA and CDR2 as YNFKEQ. V lost 6 bases, J lost 1 base, and 9 bases lay in between. This CDR3 contains 13 residues. This chain's CDR3 is CASRPRGNTEAFF. CDR3 sequence (DNA): TGTGCCAGCAGGCCGCGTGGGAACACTGAAGCTTTCTTT.

This clone appeared a single time. This chain connects TRBV30 to TRBJ2-7; 7 bases align to TRBD2. This CDR3 region has 14 residues. The J segment lost 2 bases and the V segment lost 4 bases, leaving 8 bases of the junction unmatched. The V gene's germline CDR1 is GTSNPN and CDR2 SVGIG (reference sequence). The CDR3 reads CAWKPPGLTYEQYF. CDR3 coding DNA: TGTGCCTGGAAACCTCCGGGACTAACCTACGAGCAGTACTTC.

J is TRBJ2-1 and V is TRBV19, with D perhaps matching TRBD1 (5 bases). Germline loops: CDR1 LNHDA, CDR2 SQIVND (reference sequence). V was clipped by 5 bases and J by 7 bases, with 21 bases between them. This CDR3 spans 16 amino acids. The CDR3 coding sequence is TGTGCCAGTAGTTCCGCTCGTACTACAAAGGGGAATGAGCAGTTCTTC. Translation gives CASSSARTTKGNEQFF.